Listed here are 7 T cell receptor beta chains from one sample, sequenced in a study of response to subunit inactivated influenza vaccine. TCRdb passed the RT-PCR reads through MiXCR, listing each CDR3 protein once. The repertoire holds 650,000 to 800,000 distinct CDR3 sequences, with about 18% as singletons. The specimen was PBMCs from blood, collected 5 days after vaccination. The receptors here all came from a man aged 45-60 years who received an inactivated influenza vaccine.

The chain links TRBV12-3 or TRBV12-4 to TRBJ2-3; D might be TRBD2 (5 bases). The CDR3 is 21 amino acids. Trimming shortened V by 3 bases and J by 3 bases, and 31 bases separated the two germline ends. The CDR3 spells CASSFFRGLAEHTHRTDTQYF. DNA for the CDR3: TGTGCCAGCAGTTTCTTTCGGGGTCTAGCAGAGCACACACACAGAACAGATACGCAGTATTTT.

This clonotype was observed a handful of times. V is TRBV25-1 and J is TRBJ2-5, with TRBD2 matching 8 bases. With V trimmed by 0 bases and J by 2 bases, 17 bases remained unmatched. From germline, CDR1 is MGHDK and CDR2 SYGVNS. CDR3 length equals 20 residues. In nucleotides, the CDR3 is TGTGCCAGCAGTGAATATATCGGCGGGGGGTCCTTCACTCGGCAAGAGACCCAGTACTTC. Its protein is CASSEYIGGGSFTRQETQYF.

This clonotype was seen repeatedly, ten times or more. The rearrangement uses TRBV21-1 and TRBJ2-5. TRBV21-1 is designated a pseudogene. This CDR3 contains 13 residues. The chain's CDR3 is CASSKRRQETQYF. The CDR3 bases are TGTGCCAGCAGCAAGAGGAGACAAGAGACCCAGTACTTC.

The chain employs TRBV12-3 or TRBV12-4 and TRBJ2-7, with a tentative D call TRBD1 (6 bases). V lost 5 bases to trimming and J lost 7 bases, with 21 bases between them. CDR3 length: 15 amino acids. As DNA, the CDR3 is TGTGCCAGCAGTCACAACAGGGTCGACAGGTGGGAGCAGTACTTC. Amino acids: CASSHNRVDRWEQYF.

The V call is TRBV12-3 or TRBV12-4, the J call TRBJ2-1, with TRBD2 as a possible D gene (7 bases). The CDR3 loop spans 17 amino acids. V lost 7 bases and J 0 bases, leaving 19 bases between the germline ends. CDR3 nucleotides: TGTGCCAGCACCCCCGGGGGGCGGGGGTACTCCTACAATGAGCAGTTCTTC. This sequence encodes CASTPGGRGYSYNEQFF.

The rearrangement links TRBV20-1 to TRBJ2-1; 10 bases agree with TRBD2. Germline V gene sequence: CDR1 DFQATT, CDR2 SNEGSKA (reference sequence). The CDR3 extends over 15 amino acids. Losses at the gene ends were 1 base for V and 9 bases for J; bases not matched to a gene: 9. CDR3 DNA: TGCAGTGCTAGAGTAGCGGGAGGCCAGGGGGGTGAGCAGTTCTTC. This encodes CSARVAGGQGGEQFF.

The chain carries TRBV24-1 and TRBJ2-1, with unresolved D. The V end was cut by 4 bases, the J end by 8 bases, with 11 bases between. CDR3 length: 13 residues. Germline CDR1 KGHDR, CDR2 SFDVKD. Here the CDR3 DNA reads TGTGCCACCAGTGAAGAGTTGGGCTATGAGCAGTTCTTC. Amino acids: CATSEELGYEQFF.